This passage covers 29 T cell receptor beta chains from one sample sequenced in a study of regulatory T cells in long-lasting Graves disease. Sequencing libraries for TCR beta were prepared with iRepertoire HTBI primers and Arm-PCR of CDR3 regions. TCRdb re-analysed the multiplex PCR reads in MiXCR, keeping a single row per CDR3 protein. Among 500,000 or so distinct CDR3 sequences, 14% were seen once, and the ten largest hold approximately 19%. The time point was: newly diagnosed GD, antithyroid drugs for less than 3 months. Extracted PBMC RNA gave rise to the TCR library. The sample was also reused in another study, on T cells in Graves' hyperthyroidism and ophthalmopathy.

Sequences were derived from peripheral blood mononuclear cells (PBMCs), sampled at new diagnosis, from a patient treated with antithyroid drugs. The source of these receptors is a woman aged 45 to 65 with Graves disease.

J is TRBJ2-7 and V is TRBV29-1, with 7 bases fitting TRBD1. Trimming cost V 0 bases and J 0 bases; bases outside gene matches: 5. The CDR3 totals 15 residues. The germline V gene has CDR1 SQVTM and CDR2 ANQGSEA. In nucleotides, the CDR3 is TGCAGCGTTGAAGAGAACAGGGGTGGCTCCTACGAGCAGTACTTC. Protein: CSVEENRGGSYEQYF.

This clonotype was detected many times. This rearrangement joins TRBV27 to TRBJ2-1; the D gene is possibly TRBD2 (6 bases). The CDR3 sequence is 16 residues long. CDR1 is MNHEY, CDR2 SMNVEV, per germline (reference sequence). With 5 bases removed from V and 7 bases from J, the gap between germline ends came to 21 bases. CDR3 protein: CASSASGVPAGNEQFF. For the CDR3, the DNA is TGTGCCAGCAGTGCCTCGGGGGTTCCCGCGGGGAATGAGCAGTTCTTC.

In its sample, this clonotype was seen many times. This chain joins TRBV10-3 and TRBJ2-3; 16 positions agree with TRBD2. The CDR3 sequence is 18 residues long. Trimming removed 7 bases from V and 5 bases from J; junction bases left unmatched: 12. CDR1 is ENHRY, CDR2 SYGVKD, per germline. The CDR3 reads CAINEGLAGGSAGDTQYF. The DNA for the CDR3 is TGTGCCATCAACGAGGGACTAGCGGGAGGGTCCGCCGGAGATACGCAGTATTTT.

This clonotype came up a few times. The V and J genes are TRBV6-2 or TRBV6-3 and TRBJ2-7; a weak D match, TRBD2 (5 bases). The CDR3 spans 16 residues. Germline CDR1 and CDR2: MNHEY and SVGEGT. Trimming left V 2 bases short and J 2 bases short, with 16 bases between. The CDR3 sequence is CASSYGRLAWTYEQYF. The CDR3, as DNA: TGTGCCAGCAGTTACGGTAGGCTAGCTTGGACCTACGAGCAGTACTTC.

Many counts were recorded for this clonotype. The chain has TRBV29-1 and TRBJ2-7; D not certain. The CDR3 has 11 amino acids. From germline, CDR1 is SQVTM and CDR2 ANQGSEA. The germline V and J ends were trimmed by 0 bases and 6 bases, with 6 bases remaining between them. The CDR3 region is CSVEDPGEQYF. The CDR3 coding sequence is TGCAGCGTTGAAGACCCTGGCGAGCAGTACTTC.

To note about this clonotype: This may be a read error: a much more frequent sequence differs by one nucleotide. The CDR3 end shows no conserved phenylalanine or tryptophan, and so a read error is likely. The V gene is TRBV7-9, the J gene TRBJ2-1; 7 bases map to TRBD2. This CDR3 is built from 14 residues. Germline V gives CDR1 SEHNR, CDR2 FQNEAQ (reference sequence). Trimming at V came to 7 bases and at J to 3 bases, leaving 6 bases not matched to a gene. In DNA form, the CDR3 reads TGTGCCAGCAATCGGGACTATATCTACAATGAGCAGTTCATC. It encodes CASNRDYIYNEQFI.

This clonotype was found a few times. In nucleotides, the CDR3 is TGCAGTGCTAGCCGGCAGCCAAGCACAGATACGCAGTATTTT. This sequence encodes CSASRQPSTDTQYF. The gene calls are TRBV20-1 and TRBJ2-3; no clear D. Germline V CDR1 and CDR2: DFQATT, SNEGSKA (reference sequence). V was clipped by 3 bases and J by 0 bases, with 10 bases between them. This CDR3 comprises 14 residues.

This clonotype occurred many times. This chain joins TRBV6-2 or TRBV6-3 and TRBJ1-2; D is possibly TRBD1 (5 bases). The V and J ends lost 4 bases and 5 bases respectively, with 14 bases between them. CDR1 is MNHEY, CDR2 SVGEGT, per germline. CDR3 length: 14 residues. CDR3: CASSSHLGGYGYTF. CDR3 nucleotides: TGTGCCAGCAGTTCACATCTGGGGGGATATGGCTACACCTTC.

The sample holds many counts of this clonotype. The genes are TRBV6-1 and TRBJ2-2; 8 nucleotides align to TRBD2. In germline, CDR1 is MNHNS, CDR2 SASEGT. The junction had 3 bases not matched to a gene; V was cut back by 5 bases and J by 1 base. The CDR3 is 15 residues long. The chain's CDR3 is CASSPGLVNTGELFF. The CDR3 DNA follows: TGTGCCAGCAGTCCGGGACTAGTGAACACCGGGGAGCTGTTTTTT.

About this clonotype itself: This may arise from a read error, as a much more abundant clone is one base away. This rearrangement joins TRBV5-6 to TRBJ2-1; 13 nucleotides agree with TRBD2. Per germline, CDR1 SGHDT and CDR2 YYEEEE. The CDR3 loop spans 18 amino acids. Trimming at V came to 0 bases and at J to 3 bases, leaving 6 bases not matched to a gene. The CDR3 protein is CASSLVETSGRNYNEQFF. The CDR3 DNA reads TGTGCCAGCAGCTTGGTTGAGACTAGCGGGAGGAACTACAATGAGCAGTTCTTC. Full variable domain (missing parts from reference TRBV5-6 and TRBJ2-1): DAGVTQSPTHLIKTRGQQVTLRCSPKSGHDTVSWYQQALGQGPQFIFQYYEEEERQRGNFPDRFSGHQFPNYSSELNVNALLLGDSALYLCASSLVETSGRNYNEQFFGPGTRLTVL.

This clonotype was counted ten times or more. The V gene is TRBV28, the J gene TRBJ2-5; D gene ambiguous. Between the trimmed V and J ends, which lost 0 bases and 1 base, there was a span of 9 bases. This CDR3 is built from 15 residues. Germline loops: CDR1 MDHEN, CDR2 SYDVKM. The CDR3 DNA reads as TGTGCCAGCAGTTTATGGGTTTTGGGCCAAGAGACCCAGTACTTC. It codes for CASSLWVLGQETQYF.

This clonotype has a count of ten or more. The chain recombines TRBV18 with TRBJ2-3, with 9 nucleotides matching TRBD2. In germline, CDR1 is KGHSH, CDR2 LQKENI. J was trimmed by 5 bases and V by 8 bases; bases with no gene match: 8. The CDR3 loop spans 14 amino acids. CDR3 in amino acids: CASPQREEGDTQYF. CDR3 DNA sequence: TGTGCCAGCCCCCAGCGGGAGGAGGGAGATACGCAGTATTTT.

The V gene is TRBV7-9, the J gene TRBJ2-1; 10 bases align to TRBD1. The assigned J gene may be wrong: the sequence end matches TRBJ2-5 better. Germline assignment: CDR1 SEHNR and CDR2 FQNEAQ (reference sequence). The CDR3 consists of 17 residues. The CDR3 reads CASSSPLVDRGEETQYF. CDR3 coding DNA: TGTGCCAGCAGCTCCCCACTGGTGGACAGGGGGGAAGAGACCCAGTACTTC.

The chain joins TRBV28 to TRBJ2-2; 12 bases fit TRBD2. The V gene's germline CDR1 is MDHEN and CDR2 SYDVKM. The CDR3 is 16 residues long. Losses at the gene ends were 4 bases for V and 8 bases for J; bases not matched to a gene: 8. The CDR3 loop is CASSSPTSGSTGELFF. The CDR3 DNA reads as TGTGCCAGCAGTTCGCCGACTAGCGGGAGCACGGGGGAGCTGTTTTTT.

This clonotype has just a few counts. V and J are TRBV4-2 and TRBJ2-3; tentative D call: TRBD2 (6 bases). Looked up from germline, CDR1 is LGHNA and CDR2 is YNFKEQ. The CDR3 loop spans 18 amino acids. V was clipped by 1 base and J by 1 base, with 18 bases between them. The DNA for the CDR3 is TGTGCCAGCAGCCAAGTATCTCCTAGCGTGGGCGGCACAGATACGCAGTATTTT. Translating gives CASSQVSPSVGGTDTQYF.

The J gene is TRBJ2-3, the V gene TRBV6-9, with 11 bases lining up with TRBD2. V shed 3 bases and J 1 base; nucleotides not matched to a gene: 9. CDR1 is MNHGY and CDR2 is SVAAGI in the germline V gene. This CDR3 spans 18 amino acids. In DNA, the CDR3 is TGTGCCAGCAGTTACGGGAAACTAGCGGGAGCGGGCACAGATACGCAGTATTTT. As protein: CASSYGKLAGAGTDTQYF.

There are many counts of this clonotype. This chain connects TRBV18 to TRBJ2-3, with D possibly being TRBD1 or TRBD2 (5 bases each). The CDR3 is 15 residues long. V was shortened by 3 bases and J by 2 bases, with 12 bases between the two germline ends. Germline CDR1 and CDR2: KGHSH and LQKENI. The CDR3 DNA is TGTGCCAGCTCACCGTCTGGGGGATTCACAGATACGCAGTATTTT. Translated: CASSPSGGFTDTQYF.

The chain links TRBV20-1 to TRBJ1-5; no reliable D call. This CDR3 has 16 amino acids. Per the germline V gene, CDR1 is DFQATT and CDR2 is SNEGSKA (reference sequence). V was shortened by 3 bases and J by 2 bases, with 17 bases between the two germline ends. The DNA for the CDR3 is TGCAGTGCTAGGGCCCCGGTGGGGTTCGGCAATCAGCCCCAGCATTTT. It translates to CSARAPVGFGNQPQHF.

Details on this clonotype: One junction end disagrees with the germline gene, perhaps due to a read error. The rearrangement joins TRBV10-3 to TRBJ2-2, with D perhaps given as TRBD1 or TRBD2 (6 bases each). The length of the CDR3 is 15 residues. Germline V gene data show CDR1 as ENHRY and CDR2 as SYGVKD. The CDR3 DNA is TGTGCCATCAGGGACAGTAGGGGAGACACCGGGGGGCTGTTTTTT. Translation: CAIRDSRGDTGGLFF.

Many counts were recorded for this clonotype. The rearrangement joins TRBV5-1 to TRBJ2-3; 7 nucleotides agree with TRBD1. The CDR3 spans 16 residues. Germline CDR1 and CDR2: SGHRS and YFSETQ. V lost 0 bases to trimming and J lost 1 base; unmatched junction nucleotides: 5. The CDR3 sequence is CASSLAKGGRTDTQYF. DNA for the CDR3: TGCGCCAGCAGCTTGGCGAAAGGGGGCCGCACAGATACGCAGTATTTT.

This clonotype was picked up a small number of times. V gene TRBV4-1 combines with J gene TRBJ1-2; D may be TRBD1 (5 bases). The CDR3 sequence is 14 residues long. Germline V CDR1 and CDR2: MGHRA, YSYEKL. V lost 2 bases to trimming and J lost 4 bases, with 11 bases between them. The CDR3 nucleotides read TGCGCCAGCAGCCAACCAACAGGCCGCTATGGCTACACCTTC. It encodes CASSQPTGRYGYTF.

This clonotype was picked up many times. The V gene is TRBV7-8, the J gene TRBJ1-1, with D possibly TRBD1 on 5 matching bases. V lost 5 bases, J lost 11 bases, and 15 bases lay in between. CDR1 SGHVS and CDR2 FQNEAQ come from the germline V gene. The CDR3 has 12 amino acids. Here the CDR3 reads CASSRTGHGAFF. CDR3 nucleotide sequence: TGTGCCAGCAGCCGCACGGGGCATGGGGCTTTCTTT.

This clonotype came up many times. The chain employs TRBV28 and TRBJ2-5; D call uncertain. Trimming removed 4 bases from V and 4 bases from J, with 13 bases in between. This CDR3 comprises 14 residues. The germline CDR1 and CDR2 sequences are MDHEN and SYDVKM. CDR3 in amino acids: CASSSTDPPETQYF. In nucleotides, the CDR3 is TGTGCCAGCAGTTCCACGGATCCGCCAGAGACCCAGTACTTC. The entire variable domain, with the rest obtained from reference TRBV28 and TRBJ2-5, is as follows: DVKVTQSSRYLVKRTGEKVFLECVQDMDHENMFWYRQDPGLGLRLIYFSYDVKMKEKGDIPEGYSVSREKKERFSLILESASTNQTSMYLCASSSTDPPETQYFGPGTRLLVL.

This rearrangement joins TRBV24-1 to TRBJ2-3; 9 positions agree with TRBD1. Germline loops: CDR1 KGHDR, CDR2 SFDVKD. The junction had 6 bases not matched to a gene; V was cut back by 1 base and J by 2 bases. This CDR3 region has 17 residues. The CDR3 DNA reads TGTGCCACCAGTGATTTCACCGGGACAGGGCCCACAGATACGCAGTATTTT. Amino acid sequence: CATSDFTGTGPTDTQYF.

This chain connects TRBV5-6 to TRBJ2-3; D might be TRBD2 (6 bases). The CDR3 runs 16 residues. Germline V gene sequence: CDR1 SGHDT, CDR2 YYEEEE. Trimming pared 4 bases from V and 1 base from J, leaving 16 bases between. The CDR3: CASSPPRDWGTDTQYF. DNA of the CDR3: TGTGCCAGCAGCCCCCCGCGGGACTGGGGCACAGATACGCAGTATTTT.

At least ten counts were recorded for this clonotype. The V call is TRBV5-1, the J call TRBJ1-4; D is uncertain. The CDR3 runs to 15 residues. Trimming removed 2 bases from V and 0 bases from J, with 8 bases in between. Looked up from germline, CDR1 is SGHRS and CDR2 is YFSETQ. The CDR3 loop is CASSLGGATNEKLFF. In nucleotides, the CDR3 is TGCGCCAGCAGCTTAGGCGGTGCAACTAATGAAAAACTGTTTTTT.

As concerns this clonotype: This sequence may be a read error, since a much larger clone differs from it by one base. V usage is TRBV27 and J usage is TRBJ2-7; no clear D gene. The CDR3 is 11 amino acids. Germline assignment: CDR1 MNHEY and CDR2 SMNVEV (reference sequence). V shed 4 bases and J shed 5 bases, with 6 bases lying between them. The CDR3 DNA follows: TGTGCCAGCAGTTGGTCCGACGAGCAGTACTTC. It encodes CASSWSDEQYF.

In its sample, this clonotype was seen a few times. The chain is built from TRBV7-8 and TRBJ2-4; TRBD1 agrees at 10 bases. V dropped 1 base and J dropped 2; count of bases not matched to a gene: 5. CDR3 length equals 17 residues. Germline V gives CDR1 SGHVS, CDR2 FQNEAQ. This chain's CDR3 is CASSLEGTGVSKNIQYF. The CDR3 DNA follows: TGTGCCAGCAGCTTAGAGGGGACAGGGGTTTCCAAAAACATTCAGTACTTC.

This clonotype appeared many times. One end of the junction fails to match germline, which may point to a read error. The CDR3 DNA reads TGTGCCAGCAGCTTGAGTGGAGGCACTGAAGCTTTCTTT. Its protein product is CASSLSGGTEAFF. This chain connects TRBV5-1 to TRBJ1-1; D remains unclear. CDR3 length equals 13 residues. Germline V lookup: CDR1 SGHRS, CDR2 YFSETQ.